This TCR beta chain was observed in a study of blood T cell repertoires in COVID-19 (TCRdb year 2020). Background on the whole study: The collaborator samples originated in the United States, Italy and Spain and spanned the acute and convalescent phases of COVID-19. The sample metadata nearly always contained a de-identified subject ID, COVID-19 status, age in years and sex. Deeply sampled blood TCRbeta repertoires from subjects exposed to, actively infected with, or recovered from COVID-19 were included in the dataset. HLA class I and class II types, where available, came from metadata supplied by the sample provider rather than from assay-based typing. The samples were drawn from two sources: the first 160 participants of the ongoing ImmuneRACE study, and over 950 subjects contributed by 6 global collaborators. The repertoires were made available in a free public database intended to serve as a resource for research on the immune response to SARS-CoV-2. The material from the prospective study consisted of cDNA or gDNA derived from T cells, B-cell-depleted T cells, or PBMCs. What the authors observed across the whole study: The amount of clinical and demographic metadata varied by source and participant and was provided uncurated.

About this clone: Its antigen specificity is not known. Per-base qualities were not stored, and no clone one base away is much larger.

TCRbeta CDR3 regions were amplified from genomic DNA by means of the immunoSEQ Assay, a bias-controlled multiplex PCR. The source study handled its data this way. Nucleated cell counts per sample were estimated from amplification of reference gene primers within the assay. To quantify the absolute abundance of each unique TCRbeta CDR3 rearrangement, sequence reads were collapsed and filtered. For each sample, productive Simpson clonality was calculated as the square root of Simpson's diversity index across productive rearrangements. Entries here come from immuneACCESS through TCRdb and include only in-frame sequences with V and J called. Some clones fail to appear in such tables; in the studies checked, an unresolved V gene covers under half of the shortfall, and the cause of the remainder is unknown. V, J and clone size reflect that table, while D and trimming were determined from the DNA. A total of about 75,000 clones appear in this sample, around 79% of them only once. The top ten hold 5.4% of the sample.

Each collaborating institution followed its own protocols to collect whole blood in K2EDTA tubes. For TCRbeta analysis, collaborators shipped samples in one of three forms: frozen whole blood, isolated PBMCs, or DNA extracted from either of those sample types. The germline ends are 10 bases apart after V is trimmed by 4 bases and J by 0 bases. CDR1 and CDR2 were assigned from the germline V gene (reference sequence) as LNHDA and SQIVND. Spanning cysteine to phenylalanine, the CDR3 consists of 15 amino acids. CDR3 DNA is the only sequence kept; it has 45 bases, read in frame from the first base. The TCR comes from a woman older than 75 with active or convalescent COVID-19. The rearranged chain carries TRBV19 and TRBJ1-5, and the D gene may be TRBD1, 6 bases matching. The specimen sequenced was peripheral blood. The CDR3 is CASSKQGLSNQPQHF. The bases are TGTGCCAGTAGTAAACAGGGCCTTAGCAATCAGCCCCAGCATTTT. With the rest looked up from the reference TRBV19 and TRBJ1-5 genes rather than sequenced, the full variable domain is DGGITQSPKYLFRKEGQNVTLSCEQNLNHDAMYWYRQDPGQGLRLIYYSQIVNDFQKGDIAEGYSVSREKKESFPLTVTSAQKNPTAFYLCASSKQGLSNQPQHFGDGTRLSIL.